The clone carrying this T cell receptor beta chain was recorded many times. No antigen is known for it. CDR3 size: 13 residues. Per germline, CDR1 SEHNR and CDR2 FQNEAQ (reference sequence). V gave up 5 bases and J gave up 11 bases, with 15 bases separating them. The entry originates in a study of molecular identifiers for immune sequencing clone quantification. Sequencing libraries of naive CD8 cells derived from around 20,000 to 1,000,000 sorted cells with 10%, 30% or 50% RNA. The authors gated naive CD8 T cells as CD8+CD4-CCR7+CD45RA+ for sorting. From the PCR reads, TCRdb called clonotypes with MiXCR, one entry per CDR3 protein. There are more than 450,000 distinct CDR3 sequences in the sample; 20% to 25% occur only once, and about 0.84% lies in the top ten. Study-wide findings and caveats: Clonotypes topping 20 RNA copies carried over 99% of effector molecules but under 1% of naive ones.

Sequencing used naive CD8+ T cells from blood, with Jurkat cell RNA spiked in. Subset noted: FACS-sorted CD8+CD4-CCR7+CD45RA+ naive T cells. The TCR comes from a human donor in good health. Some libraries in this study had Jurkat cell RNA spiked in. The J gene is TRBJ1-4, the V gene TRBV7-9; D unclear. CDR3 coding DNA: TGTGCCAGCAGCCCCACCGGGGAGCTCAAACTGTTTTTT. This sequence encodes CASSPTGELKLFF.